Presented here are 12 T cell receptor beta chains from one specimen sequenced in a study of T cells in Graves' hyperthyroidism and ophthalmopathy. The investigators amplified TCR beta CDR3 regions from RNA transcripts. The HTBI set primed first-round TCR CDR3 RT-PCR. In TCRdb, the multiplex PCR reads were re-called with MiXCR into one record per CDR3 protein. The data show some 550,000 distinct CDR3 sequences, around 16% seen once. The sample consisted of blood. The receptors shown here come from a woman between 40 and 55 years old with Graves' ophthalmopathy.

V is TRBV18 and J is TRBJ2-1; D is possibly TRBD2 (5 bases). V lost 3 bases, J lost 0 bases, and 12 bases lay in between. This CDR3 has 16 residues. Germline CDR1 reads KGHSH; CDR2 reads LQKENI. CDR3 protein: CASSPYERRSYNEQFF. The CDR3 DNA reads TGTGCCAGCTCACCTTACGAGCGGCGCTCCTACAATGAGCAGTTCTTC.

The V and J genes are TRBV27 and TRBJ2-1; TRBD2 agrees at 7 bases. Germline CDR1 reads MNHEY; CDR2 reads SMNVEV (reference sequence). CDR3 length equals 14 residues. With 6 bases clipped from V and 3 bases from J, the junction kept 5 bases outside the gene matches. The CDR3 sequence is CASRPGEGYNEQFF. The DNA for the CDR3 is TGTGCCAGCAGACCGGGGGAGGGCTACAATGAGCAGTTCTTC.

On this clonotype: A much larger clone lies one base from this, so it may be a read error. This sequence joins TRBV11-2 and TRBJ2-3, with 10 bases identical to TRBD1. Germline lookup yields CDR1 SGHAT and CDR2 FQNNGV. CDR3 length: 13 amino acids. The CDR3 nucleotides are TGTGCCAGCAGCCGGGACAGGGGAGATACGCAGTGTTTT. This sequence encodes CASSRDRGDTQCF.

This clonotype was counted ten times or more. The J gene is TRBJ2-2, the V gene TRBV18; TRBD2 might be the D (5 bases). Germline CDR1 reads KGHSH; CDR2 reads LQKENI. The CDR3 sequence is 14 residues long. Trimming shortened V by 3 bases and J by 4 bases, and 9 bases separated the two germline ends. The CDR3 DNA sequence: TGTGCCAGCTCACCGGGAGCCGGCACCGGGGAGCTGTTTTTT. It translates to CASSPGAGTGELFF.

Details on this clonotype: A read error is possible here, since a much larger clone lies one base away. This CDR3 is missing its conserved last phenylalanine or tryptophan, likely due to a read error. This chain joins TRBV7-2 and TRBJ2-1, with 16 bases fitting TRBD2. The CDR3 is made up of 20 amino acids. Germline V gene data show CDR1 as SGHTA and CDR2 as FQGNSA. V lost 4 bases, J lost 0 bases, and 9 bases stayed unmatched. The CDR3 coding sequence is TGTGCCAGCAGCTCCTCTATGGGACTAGCGGGGGGGAACTCCTACAATGAGCAGTTCTCC. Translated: CASSSSMGLAGGNSYNEQFS.

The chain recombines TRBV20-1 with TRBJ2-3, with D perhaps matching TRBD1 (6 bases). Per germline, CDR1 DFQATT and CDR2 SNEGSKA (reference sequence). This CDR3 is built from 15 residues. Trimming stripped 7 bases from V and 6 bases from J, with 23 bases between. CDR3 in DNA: TGCAGTGTCAGGGGCGGGCCAGGAGAATCGGATACGCAGTATTTT. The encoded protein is CSVRGGPGESDTQYF.

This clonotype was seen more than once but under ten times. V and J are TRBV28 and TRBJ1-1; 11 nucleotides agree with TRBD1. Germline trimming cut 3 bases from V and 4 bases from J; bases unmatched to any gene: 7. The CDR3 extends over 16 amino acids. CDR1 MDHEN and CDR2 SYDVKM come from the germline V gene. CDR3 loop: CASSFPTGTGGTEAFF. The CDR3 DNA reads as TGTGCCAGCAGTTTCCCTACCGGGACAGGGGGCACTGAAGCTTTCTTT.

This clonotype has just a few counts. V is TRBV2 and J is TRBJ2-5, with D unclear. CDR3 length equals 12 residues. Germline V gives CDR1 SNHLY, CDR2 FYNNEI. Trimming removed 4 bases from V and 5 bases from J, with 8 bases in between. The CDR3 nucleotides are TGTGCCAGCAGTGTGGTTGTCGAGACCCAGTACTTC. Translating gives CASSVVVETQYF.

CDR3 sequence: CASSQENMGNQPQHF. The CDR3 region has the DNA TGCGCCAGCAGCCAAGAAAACATGGGCAATCAGCCCCAGCATTTT. V is TRBV4-1 and J is TRBJ1-5, with D hard to call. CDR3 size: 15 residues. Germline V gene lookup returns CDR1 MGHRA and CDR2 YSYEKL. Between the trimmed V and J ends, which lost 0 bases and 2 bases, there was a span of 8 bases.

The CDR3 here is CASSALAATGELFF. The CDR3 nucleotides read TGCGCCAGCAGTGCACTAGCGGCCACCGGGGAGCTGTTTTTT. This chain connects TRBV10-1 to TRBJ2-2, with TRBD2 identical over 8 bases. This CDR3 region has 14 residues. Per germline, CDR1 WNHNN and CDR2 SYGVQD (reference sequence). Trimming at V came to 4 bases and at J to 4 bases, leaving 2 bases not matched to a gene.

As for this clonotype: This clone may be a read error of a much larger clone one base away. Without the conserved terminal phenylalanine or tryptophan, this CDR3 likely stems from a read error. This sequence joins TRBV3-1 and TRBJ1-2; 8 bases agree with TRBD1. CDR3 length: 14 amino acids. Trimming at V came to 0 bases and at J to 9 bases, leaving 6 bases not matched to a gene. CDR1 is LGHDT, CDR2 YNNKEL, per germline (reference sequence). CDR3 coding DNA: TGTGCCAGCAGCCAAGAACCAGGGGGCGAATGCTACACCCTC. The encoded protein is CASSQEPGGECYTL.

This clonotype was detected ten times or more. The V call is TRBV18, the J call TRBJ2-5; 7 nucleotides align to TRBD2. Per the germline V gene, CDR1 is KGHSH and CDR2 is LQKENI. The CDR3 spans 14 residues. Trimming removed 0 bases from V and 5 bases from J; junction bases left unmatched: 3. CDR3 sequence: CASSPPTSPETQYF. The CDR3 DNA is TGTGCCAGCTCACCACCGACTAGCCCCGAGACCCAGTACTTC.